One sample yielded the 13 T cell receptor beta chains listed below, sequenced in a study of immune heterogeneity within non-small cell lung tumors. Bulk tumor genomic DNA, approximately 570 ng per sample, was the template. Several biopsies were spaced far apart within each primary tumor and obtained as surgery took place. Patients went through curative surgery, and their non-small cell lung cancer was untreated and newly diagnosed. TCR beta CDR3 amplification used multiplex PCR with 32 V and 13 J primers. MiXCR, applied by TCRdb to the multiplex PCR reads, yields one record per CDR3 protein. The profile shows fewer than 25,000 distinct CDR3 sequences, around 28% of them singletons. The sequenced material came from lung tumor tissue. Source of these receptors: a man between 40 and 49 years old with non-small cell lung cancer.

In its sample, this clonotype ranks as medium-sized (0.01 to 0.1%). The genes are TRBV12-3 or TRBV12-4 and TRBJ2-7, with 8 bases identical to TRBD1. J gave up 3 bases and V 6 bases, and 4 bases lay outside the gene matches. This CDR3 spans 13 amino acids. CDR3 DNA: TGTGCCAGCAGGCGGACAGGGAACTACGAGCAGTACTTC. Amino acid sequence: CASRRTGNYEQYF.

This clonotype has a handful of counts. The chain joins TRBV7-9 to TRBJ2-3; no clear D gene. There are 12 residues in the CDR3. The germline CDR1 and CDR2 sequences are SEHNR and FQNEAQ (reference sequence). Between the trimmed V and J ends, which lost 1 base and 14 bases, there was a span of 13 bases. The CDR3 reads CASSLDSKVPYF. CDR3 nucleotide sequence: TGTGCCAGCAGCTTAGACTCCAAGGTACCGTATTTT.

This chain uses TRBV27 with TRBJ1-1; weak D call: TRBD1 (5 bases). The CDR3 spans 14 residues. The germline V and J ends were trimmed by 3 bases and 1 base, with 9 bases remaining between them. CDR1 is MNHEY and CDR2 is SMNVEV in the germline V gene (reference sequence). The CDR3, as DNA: TGTGCCAGCAGTTTGCTAACAGGGAACACTGAAGCTTTCTTT. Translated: CASSLLTGNTEAFF.

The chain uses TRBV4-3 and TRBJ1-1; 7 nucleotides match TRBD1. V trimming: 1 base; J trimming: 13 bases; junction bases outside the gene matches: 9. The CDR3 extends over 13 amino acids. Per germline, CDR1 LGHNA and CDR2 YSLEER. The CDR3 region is CASSQAIAGGVFF. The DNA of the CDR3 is TGCGCCAGCAGCCAAGCCATTGCAGGGGGGGTTTTCTTT.

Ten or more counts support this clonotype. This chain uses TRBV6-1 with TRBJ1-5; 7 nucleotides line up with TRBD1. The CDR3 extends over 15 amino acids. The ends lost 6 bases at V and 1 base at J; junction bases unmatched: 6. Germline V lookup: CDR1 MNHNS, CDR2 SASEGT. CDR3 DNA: TGTGCCAGCAGCGCGACAGGGACGAGCAATCAGCCCCAGCATTTT. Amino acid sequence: CASSATGTSNQPQHF.

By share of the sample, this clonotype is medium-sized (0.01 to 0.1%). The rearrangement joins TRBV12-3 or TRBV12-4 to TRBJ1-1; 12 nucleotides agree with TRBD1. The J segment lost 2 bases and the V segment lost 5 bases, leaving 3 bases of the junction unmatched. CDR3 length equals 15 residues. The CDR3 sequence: CASSGTGGRNTEAFF. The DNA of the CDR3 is TGTGCCAGCAGTGGGACAGGGGGCCGAAACACTGAAGCTTTCTTT.

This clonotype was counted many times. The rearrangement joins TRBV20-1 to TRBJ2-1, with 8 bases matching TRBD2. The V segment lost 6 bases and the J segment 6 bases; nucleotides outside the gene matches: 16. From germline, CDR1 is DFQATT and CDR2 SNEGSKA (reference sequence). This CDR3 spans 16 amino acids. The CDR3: CSAATVDGRAPNEQFF. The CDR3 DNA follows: TGCAGTGCCGCTACTGTTGACGGGAGGGCCCCCAATGAGCAGTTCTTC.

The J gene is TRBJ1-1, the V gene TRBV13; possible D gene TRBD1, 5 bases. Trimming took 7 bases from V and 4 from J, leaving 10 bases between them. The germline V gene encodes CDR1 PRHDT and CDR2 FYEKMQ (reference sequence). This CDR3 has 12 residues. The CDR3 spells CASNIGTTEAFF. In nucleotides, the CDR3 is TGTGCCAGCAACATTGGGACCACTGAAGCTTTCTTT.

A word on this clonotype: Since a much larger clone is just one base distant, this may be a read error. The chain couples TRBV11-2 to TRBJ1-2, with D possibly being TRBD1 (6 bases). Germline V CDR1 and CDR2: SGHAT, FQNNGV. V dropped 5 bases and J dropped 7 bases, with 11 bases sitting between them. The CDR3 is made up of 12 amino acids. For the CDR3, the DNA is TGTGCCAGCAGCGTATACAGGGTTGGCTACACCTTC. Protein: CASSVYRVGYTF.

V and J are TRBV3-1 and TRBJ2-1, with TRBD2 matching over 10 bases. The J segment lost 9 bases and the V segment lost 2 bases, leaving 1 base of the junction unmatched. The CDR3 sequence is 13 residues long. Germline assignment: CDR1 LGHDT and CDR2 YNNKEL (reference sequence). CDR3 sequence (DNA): TGTGCCAGCAGCCAACTAGCGGGAGTTGAGCAGTTCTTC. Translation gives CASSQLAGVEQFF.

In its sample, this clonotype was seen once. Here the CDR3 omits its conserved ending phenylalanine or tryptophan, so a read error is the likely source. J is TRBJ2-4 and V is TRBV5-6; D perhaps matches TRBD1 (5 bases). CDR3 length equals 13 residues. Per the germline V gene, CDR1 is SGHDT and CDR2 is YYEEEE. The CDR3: CASSLDIINIQYL. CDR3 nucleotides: TGTGCCAGCAGTTTGGACATAATAAACATTCAGTACTTG.

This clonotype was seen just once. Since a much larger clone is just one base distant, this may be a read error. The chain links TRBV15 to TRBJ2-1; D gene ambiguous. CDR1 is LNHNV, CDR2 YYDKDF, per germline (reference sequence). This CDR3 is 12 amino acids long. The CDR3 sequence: CVTSREGNEQFF. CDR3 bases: TGTGTCACCAGCAGAGAAGGGAATGAGCAGTTCTTC.

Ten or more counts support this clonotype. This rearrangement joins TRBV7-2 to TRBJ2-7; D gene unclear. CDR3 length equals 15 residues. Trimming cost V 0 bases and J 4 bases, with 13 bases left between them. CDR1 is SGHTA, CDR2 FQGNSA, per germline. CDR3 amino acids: CASSLAQTFIYEQYF. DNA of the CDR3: TGTGCCAGCAGCTTAGCGCAGACTTTTATTTACGAGCAGTACTTC.